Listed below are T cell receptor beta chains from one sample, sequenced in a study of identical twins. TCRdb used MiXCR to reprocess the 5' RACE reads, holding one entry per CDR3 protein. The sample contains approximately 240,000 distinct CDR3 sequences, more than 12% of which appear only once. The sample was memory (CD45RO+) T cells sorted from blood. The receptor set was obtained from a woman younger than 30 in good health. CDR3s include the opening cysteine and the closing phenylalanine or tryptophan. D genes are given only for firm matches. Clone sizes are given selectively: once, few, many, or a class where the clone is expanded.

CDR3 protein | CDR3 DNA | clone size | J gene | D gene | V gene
CASSPRMAARGTGELFF | TGTGCCAGCTCACCACGGATGGCCGCCCGGGGCACCGGGGAGCTGTTTTTT | many | TRBJ2-2 | . | TRBV18
CASGKEGYFYEQYF | TGTGCCAGCGGAAAAGAGGGGTATTTCTACGAGCAGTACTTC | . | TRBJ2-7 | . | TRBV6-2/TRBV6-3
CASSPRPGADEQYF | TGTGCCAGCAGCCCCCGTCCGGGGGCGGACGAGCAGTACTTC | few | TRBJ2-7 | . | TRBV7-2
CASSFYRNSPLHF | TGTGCCAGCAGCTTTTACAGGAATTCACCCCTCCACTTT | . | TRBJ1-6 | . | TRBV7-2
CASSPGLGQGGTEAFF | TGCGCCAGCAGCCCTGGACTCGGACAGGGCGGCACTGAAGCTTTCTTT | many | TRBJ1-1 | TRBD1 | TRBV5-1
CASSWDRSRDTQYF | TGTGCCAGCAGCTGGGACCGAAGTCGAGATACGCAGTATTTT | few | TRBJ2-3 | . | TRBV7-9
CASSGTAANYGYTF | TGTGCCAGCAGCGGGACGGCGGCTAACTATGGCTACACCTTC | . | TRBJ1-2 | . | TRBV7-9
CSARDLGRGNTEAFF | TGCAGTGCTAGAGATCTTGGCAGGGGGAACACTGAAGCTTTCTTT | . | TRBJ1-1 | . | TRBV20-1
CAWSVHNTEAFF | TGTGCCTGGAGTGTACATAACACTGAAGCTTTCTTT | . | TRBJ1-1 | . | TRBV30
CSARTQWNQPQHF | TGCAGTGCTAGGACTCAGTGGAATCAGCCCCAGCATTTT | . | TRBJ1-5 | . | TRBV20-1
CASSPRGVVYQETQYF | TGCGCCAGCAGCCCCCGCGGAGTGGTGTACCAAGAGACCCAGTACTTC | many | TRBJ2-5 | . | TRBV4-3
CASSFQGAGGYTF | TGTGCCAGCAGTTTCCAAGGGGCTGGAGGCTACACCTTC | few | TRBJ1-2 | . | TRBV12-3/TRBV12-4
CASSPPPESSYEQYF | TGTGCCAGCAGCCCCCCACCCGAGAGCTCCTACGAGCAGTACTTC | few | TRBJ2-7 | . | TRBV14
CSASALAGEVQYF | TGCAGTGCTAGTGCGCTAGCGGGAGAGGTGCAGTATTTT | few | TRBJ2-3 | TRBD2 | TRBV20-1
CASSLARHSGQENTEAFF | TGTGCCAGCAGCTTAGCGAGACACTCGGGACAGGAGAACACTGAAGCTTTCTTT | many | TRBJ1-1 | TRBD1 | TRBV11-1
CASSLTGSSRYGYTF | TGTGCCAGCAGCTTGACAGGGTCAAGTCGCTATGGCTACACCTTC | few | TRBJ1-2 | . | TRBV5-4
CASRTDRGWAFF | TGCGCCAGCAGAACCGACAGGGGATGGGCTTTCTTT | many | TRBJ1-1 | TRBD1 | TRBV5-1
CASKKGSNTGELFF | TGTGCCAGCAAGAAGGGTTCGAACACCGGGGAGCTGTTTTTT | . | TRBJ2-2 | . | TRBV6-1
CASSASQGGGQYQPQHF | TGTGCCAGCAGCGCATCACAGGGAGGTGGACAATATCAGCCCCAGCATTTT | few | TRBJ1-5 | . | TRBV13
CAISDPQRGINEQFF | TGTGCCATCAGTGACCCCCAGCGGGGGATAAATGAGCAGTTCTTC | few | TRBJ2-1 | TRBD2 | TRBV10-3
CASRTTGKTEAFF | TGTGCCAGCAGAACGACAGGGAAAACTGAAGCTTTCTTT | many | TRBJ1-1 | TRBD1 | TRBV12-3/TRBV12-4
CASRHRGANGYTF | TGTGCCAGCAGGCATAGGGGGGCTAATGGCTACACCTTC | . | TRBJ1-2 | . | TRBV5-6
CASSLRAVGDQTQYF | TGCGCCAGCAGCTTGCGGGCAGTGGGAGATCAGACCCAGTACTTC | many | TRBJ2-5 | . | TRBV5-1
CASSFEVNQPQHF | TGCGCCAGCAGCTTCGAAGTTAATCAGCCCCAGCATTTT | . | TRBJ1-5 | . | TRBV5-1
CSARDDGGADYGYTF | TGCAGTGCTAGAGATGACGGGGGCGCCGACTATGGCTACACCTTC | many | TRBJ1-2 | . | TRBV20-1
CASSPGGQVGADTQYF | TGTGCCAGCAGTCCCGGGGGACAGGTTGGGGCGGATACGCAGTATTTT | many | TRBJ2-3 | TRBD1 | TRBV27
CASRARAGGPDIQYF | TGTGCCAGCAGAGCACGAGCGGGGGGGCCTGACATTCAGTACTTC | . | TRBJ2-4 | TRBD2 | TRBV12-3/TRBV12-4
CSARLAGGSYEQYF | TGCAGTGCTAGACTAGCGGGGGGCTCCTACGAGCAGTACTTC | many | TRBJ2-7 | TRBD2 | TRBV20-1
CASSLVGNSYNEQFF | TGTGCCAGCAGCTTAGTGGGGAACTCCTACAATGAGCAGTTCTTC | few | TRBJ2-1 | . | TRBV7-2
CASGVPGTSGRLGSYEQYF | TGTGCCAGCGGCGTCCCGGGGACTAGCGGGAGGTTAGGAAGCTACGAGCAGTACTTC | . | TRBJ2-7 | TRBD2 | TRBV2
CASSLQYTSPLHF | TGTGCCAGCAGCCTACAGTATACTTCACCCCTCCACTTT | . | TRBJ1-6 | . | TRBV25-1
CASRETPTNEKLFF | TGCGCCAGCAGAGAAACGCCTACGAATGAAAAACTGTTTTTT | many | TRBJ1-4 | . | TRBV5-1
CASSDGLAFGETQYF | TGTGCCAGCAGCGACGGACTAGCTTTTGGGGAGACCCAGTACTTC | . | TRBJ2-5 | TRBD2 | TRBV5-5
CAGRSDPSSYEQYF | TGTGCCGGGCGATCGGACCCTAGCTCCTACGAGCAGTACTTC | few | TRBJ2-7 | . | TRBV6-1
CASSSQRTGRYTGELFF | TGTGCCAGCAGTTCACAGAGGACAGGGCGGTACACCGGGGAGCTGTTTTTT | . | TRBJ2-2 | TRBD1 | TRBV27
CSARDYYEQYF | TGCAGTGCTAGAGATTACTACGAGCAGTACTTC | few | TRBJ2-7 | . | TRBV20-1
CSALVRDRETQYF | TGCAGTGCTTTAGTGAGGGACCGAGAGACCCAGTACTTC | many | TRBJ2-5 | . | TRBV20-1
CSATSPFSTDTQYF | TGCAGTGCTACCTCACCTTTTAGCACAGATACGCAGTATTTT | . | TRBJ2-3 | . | TRBV20-1
CSAGARYEQFF | TGCAGTGCAGGGGCCCGGTATGAGCAGTTCTTC | many | TRBJ2-1 | . | TRBV20-1